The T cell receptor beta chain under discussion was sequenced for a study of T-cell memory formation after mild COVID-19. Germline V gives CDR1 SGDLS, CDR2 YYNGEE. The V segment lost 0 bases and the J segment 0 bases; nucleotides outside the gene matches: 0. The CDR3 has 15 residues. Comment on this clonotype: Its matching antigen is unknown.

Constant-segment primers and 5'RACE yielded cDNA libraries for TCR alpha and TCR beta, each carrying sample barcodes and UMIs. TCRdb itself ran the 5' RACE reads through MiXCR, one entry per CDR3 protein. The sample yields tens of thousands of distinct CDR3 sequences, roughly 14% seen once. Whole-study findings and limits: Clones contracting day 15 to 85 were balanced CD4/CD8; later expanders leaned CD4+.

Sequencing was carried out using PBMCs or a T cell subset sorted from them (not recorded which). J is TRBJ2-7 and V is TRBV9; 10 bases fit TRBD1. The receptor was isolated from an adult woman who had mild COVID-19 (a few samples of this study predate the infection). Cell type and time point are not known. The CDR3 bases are TGTGCCAGCAGCGTAGGGGACAGGGGCTCCTACGAGCAGTACTTC. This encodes CASSVGDRGSYEQYF.